One and the same sample provided the 24 T cell receptor beta chains below, sequenced in a study of T cell responses to AZD1222 COVID-19 vaccine. Measured with immunoSEQ multiplex PCR; TCRdb has only the in-frame clones, and not every one. Of approximately 89,000 clones in the sample, 70% to 90% were seen once. Source: peripheral blood, taken 28 days after the second AZD1222 dose. Receptor source: an adult who received the AZD1222 COVID-19 vaccine.

In its sample, this clone was seen a few times. The rearrangement links TRBV28 to TRBJ2-1; 7 bases are shared with TRBD2. V dropped 5 bases and J dropped 15; count of bases not matched to a gene: 7. The V gene's germline CDR1 is MDHEN and CDR2 SYDVKM. This CDR3 region has 11 residues. CDR3 in DNA: TGTGCCAGCAGTCTAAAGCGGGAAATGTTCTTC. Translation gives CASSLKREMFF.

This clone was seen a few times. This chain connects TRBV28 to TRBJ1-6; D gene uncertain. CDR1 is MDHEN and CDR2 is SYDVKM in the germline V gene. The CDR3 loop spans 15 amino acids. Trimming cost V 6 bases and J 4 bases, with 13 bases left between them. CDR3 region: CASRAASIYNSPLHF. For the CDR3, the DNA is TGTGCCAGCAGGGCAGCATCCATTTATAATTCACCCCTCCACTTT.

CDR3 amino acids: CASSPVANEQFF. CDR3 coding DNA: TGTGCCAGCAGCCCAGTGGCAAATGAGCAGTTCTTC. V usage is TRBV6-2 or TRBV6-3 and J usage is TRBJ2-1; no clear D gene. Looked up from germline, CDR1 is MNHEY and CDR2 is SVGEGT. V lost 6 bases, J lost 7 bases, and 10 bases lay in between. This CDR3 spans 12 amino acids.

This rearrangement joins TRBV3-1 (or the pseudogene TRBV3-2) to TRBJ2-3; no clear D. Germline loops: CDR1 LGHDT, CDR2 YNNKEL (reference sequence). The length of the CDR3 is 13 residues. Trimming took off 3 bases at V and 0 bases at J, with 4 bases between the two ends. CDR3 loop: CASSHASTDTQYF. CDR3 sequence (DNA): TGTGCCAGCAGCCATGCTAGCACAGATACGCAGTATTTT.

The chain is built from TRBV3-1 (or the pseudogene TRBV3-2) and TRBJ2-2, with D perhaps TRBD2 (5 bases). The CDR3 sequence is 14 residues long. The germline V gene has CDR1 LGHDT and CDR2 YNNKEL (reference sequence). V gave up 10 bases and J gave up 2 bases, with 14 bases separating them. In DNA form, the CDR3 reads TGTGCCACCGGACTTGCCACTAACACCGGGGAGCTGTTTTTT. Encoded protein: CATGLATNTGELFF.

This clone has only a few counts. The CDR3 DNA reads as TGTGCCAGTAATGGACAGGGAGAAAATAGCAATCAGCCCCAGCATTTT. Translating it yields CASNGQGENSNQPQHF. The J gene is TRBJ1-5, the V gene TRBV19; 8 positions agree with TRBD1. The V segment lost 7 bases and the J segment 0 bases; nucleotides outside the gene matches: 8. This CDR3 is 16 amino acids long. Germline CDR1 is LNHDA and CDR2 is SQIVND (reference sequence).

The V call is TRBV10-2, the J call TRBJ1-2; 12 bases map to TRBD1. Trimming removed 7 bases from V and 0 bases from J; junction bases left unmatched: 6. Germline loops: CDR1 WSHSY, CDR2 SAAADI. This CDR3 is 16 amino acids long. CDR3: CASKGQGAVANYGYTF. The CDR3 DNA follows: TGCGCCAGCAAGGGACAGGGGGCTGTCGCTAACTATGGCTACACCTTC.

The chain couples TRBV15 to TRBJ2-1; possibly TRBD2 for D (6 bases). The V gene's germline CDR1 is LNHNV and CDR2 YYDKDF (reference sequence). The CDR3 extends over 15 amino acids. Trimming took off 5 bases at V and 2 bases at J, with 13 bases between the two ends. DNA for the CDR3: TGTGCCACCAGCCCACGACTAGAAGCCTACAATGAGCAGTTCTTC. Translating gives CATSPRLEAYNEQFF.

This chain connects TRBV18 to TRBJ1-1; 8 bases fit TRBD1. Germline V CDR1 and CDR2: KGHSH, LQKENI. The J segment lost 7 bases and the V segment lost 3 bases, leaving 4 bases of the junction unmatched. The CDR3 length is 13 residues. CDR3 coding DNA: TGTGCCAGCTCACCGGACAGGGCTGTTGAAGCTTTCTTT. Translating it yields CASSPDRAVEAFF.

The chain links TRBV15 to TRBJ2-3; TRBD2 aligns across 8 bases. Germline lookup yields CDR1 LNHNV and CDR2 YYDKDF (reference sequence). The CDR3 covers 17 residues. J was trimmed by 0 bases and V by 1 base; bases with no gene match: 6. The CDR3 sequence is CATSRGGGGTSTDTQYF. In DNA, the CDR3 is TGTGCCACCAGCAGAGGAGGCGGGGGGACTAGCACAGATACGCAGTATTTT.

The chain uses TRBV5-1 and TRBJ1-2; D unclear. CDR3 size: 14 residues. From germline, CDR1 is SGHRS and CDR2 YFSETQ. V was shortened by 5 bases and J by 8 bases, with 19 bases between the two germline ends. CDR3 loop: CASRPGQQIDGYTF. Written as DNA, the CDR3 is TGCGCCAGCAGACCGGGCCAGCAGATTGACGGCTACACCTTC. The variable domain in full, with the rest retrieved from reference TRBV5-1 and TRBJ1-2, is KAGVTQTPRYLIKTRGQQVTLSCSPISGHRSVSWYQQTPGQGLQFLFEYFSETQRNKGNFPGRFSGRQFSNSRSEMNVSTLELGDSALYLCASRPGQQIDGYTFGSGTRLTVV.

The table lists this clone with a count of one. CDR3 sequence reads: CASSDGGPSEQFF. As DNA, the CDR3 is TGTGCCAGCAGCGATGGAGGGCCTTCAGAGCAGTTCTTC. The rearrangement uses TRBV9 and TRBJ2-1, with D possibly TRBD2 on 6 matching bases. This CDR3 has 13 amino acids. Deletions cut 3 bases from V and 10 bases from J, with 14 bases between. Germline V gene sequence: CDR1 SGDLS, CDR2 YYNGEE.

This rearrangement joins TRBV19 to TRBJ1-4; D is uncertain. The length of the CDR3 is 13 residues. The germline CDR1 and CDR2 sequences are LNHDA and SQIVND (reference sequence). The V end lost 5 bases, the J end lost 7 bases, and 11 bases lay between the germline ends. CDR3 sequence: CASSLHSGEKLFF. The CDR3 bases are TGTGCCAGTAGTCTACATAGTGGTGAAAAACTGTTTTTT.

This sequence joins TRBV28 and TRBJ1-3; TRBD1 might be the D (6 bases). The CDR3 is made up of 18 amino acids. Germline loops: CDR1 MDHEN, CDR2 SYDVKM. Trimming stripped 6 bases from V and 4 bases from J, with 25 bases between. DNA of the CDR3: TGTGCCAGCAGGAGGGTAGGGCAACAGGGCCTCACAGGAAACACCATATATTTT. Its translation is CASRRVGQQGLTGNTIYF.

CDR3 nucleotides: TGTGCCAGCAGATTGTCTAGCGGTTACGAGCAGTACTTC. This codes for CASRLSSGYEQYF. The chain is built from TRBV3-1 (or the pseudogene TRBV3-2) and TRBJ2-7, with 7 bases identical to TRBD2. CDR3 length: 13 residues. The junction had 6 bases not matched to a gene; V was cut back by 6 bases and J by 4 bases. The V gene's germline CDR1 is LGHDT and CDR2 YNNKEL (reference sequence).

This clone was observed a single time. This sequence joins TRBV27 and TRBJ1-2; D unresolved. Trimming took 6 bases from V and 0 from J, leaving 11 bases between them. Germline CDR1 is MNHEY and CDR2 is SMNVEV (reference sequence). CDR3 length equals 14 residues. The chain's CDR3 is CASSPYWPNYGYTF. The CDR3 coding sequence is TGTGCCAGCAGCCCCTACTGGCCTAACTATGGCTACACCTTC.

This sequence joins TRBV18 and TRBJ1-1; a possible D gene is TRBD1 (6 bases). CDR3 length equals 14 residues. V was shortened by 1 base and J by 5 bases, with 11 bases between the two germline ends. CDR1 is KGHSH and CDR2 is LQKENI in the germline V gene. The CDR3 DNA reads as TGTGCCAGCTCACCACTGGGGGGCCCTACTGAAGCTTTCTTT. Its protein is CASSPLGGPTEAFF.

The J gene is TRBJ1-6, the V gene TRBV14, with a tentative D call TRBD1 (6 bases). The CDR3 is made up of 16 amino acids. Deletions cut 4 bases from V and 0 bases from J, with 10 bases between. The germline gives CDR1 SGHDN, CDR2 FVKESK. CDR3 sequence reads: CASSPLGASYNSPLHF. The CDR3 nucleotides are TGTGCCAGCAGCCCTCTGGGGGCCTCCTATAATTCACCCCTCCACTTT.

This chain connects TRBV4-2 to TRBJ1-2; D gene uncertain. The V gene's germline CDR1 is LGHNA and CDR2 YNFKEQ. Trimming stripped 0 bases from V and 4 bases from J, with 15 bases between. This CDR3 contains 16 residues. In nucleotides, the CDR3 is TGTGCCAGCAGCCAAGATATTAAAGGGCAGACCTATGGCTACACCTTC. Its protein is CASSQDIKGQTYGYTF.

The V call is TRBV19, the J call TRBJ1-5; weak D call: TRBD1 (6 bases). V shed 6 bases and J shed 0 bases, with 15 bases lying between them. This CDR3 region has 16 residues. Germline CDR1 and CDR2: LNHDA and SQIVND (reference sequence). The CDR3 bases are TGTGCCAGTAGCCCACAGGGTGAAGTTAGCAATCAGCCCCAGCATTTT. This encodes CASSPQGEVSNQPQHF.

V gene TRBV14 combines with J gene TRBJ2-3, with unresolved D. Germline CDR1 reads SGHDN; CDR2 reads FVKESK. The CDR3 runs to 16 residues. Trimming removed 4 bases at V and 1 base at J, with 15 bases between. The CDR3 sequence is CASSRPLGWGTDTQYF. The CDR3 DNA reads TGTGCCAGCAGCCGCCCCCTAGGGTGGGGCACAGATACGCAGTATTTT.

The rearrangement uses TRBV6-5 and TRBJ2-6, with D maybe TRBD1 (5 bases). The V end was cut by 10 bases, the J end by 2 bases, with 9 bases between. The CDR3 is 13 residues long. Germline V gene sequence: CDR1 MNHEY, CDR2 SVGAGI. The DNA of the CDR3 is TGTGCCATCAGGGTTCCTGGGGCCAACGTCCTGACTTTC. It translates to CAIRVPGANVLTF.

The chain has TRBV18 and TRBJ1-3; D not resolved. V shed 2 bases and J shed 0 bases, with 8 bases lying between them. Germline V gene data show CDR1 as KGHSH and CDR2 as LQKENI. The CDR3 has 15 residues. The CDR3 spells CASSPNLASGNTIYF. DNA of the CDR3: TGTGCCAGCTCACCAAACCTGGCCTCTGGAAACACCATATATTTT.

The chain couples TRBV11-2 to TRBJ2-7; the D is unclear. The V end lost 5 bases, the J end lost 3 bases, and 5 bases lay between the germline ends. Germline V gene data show CDR1 as SGHAT and CDR2 as FQNNGV. This CDR3 region has 11 residues. The CDR3 loop is CASSPFYEQYF. The CDR3 region has the DNA TGTGCCAGCAGCCCCTTCTACGAGCAGTACTTC.